What follows describes a single TCR beta chain. Its target is unknown. V was trimmed by 5 bases and J by 4 bases, leaving 8 bases between them. Looked up from germline, CDR1 is MGHDK and CDR2 is SYGVNS. The CDR3 sequence is 13 residues long. The data derive from a study of T cells after posttransplantation cyclophosphamide. Study findings and constraints: Recipient CMV seropositivity and CMV reactivation strongly tracked TRB clonality. TRB overlap between skin or GI tissue T cells and blood was limited.

Busulfan-fludarabine conditioning, marrow transplant, and cyclophosphamide on days +3 and +4 were administered. TCRdb keeps only in-frame clones here, not all; method: immunoSEQ multiplex PCR. The table shows around 37,000 clones, with more than 70% occurring only once. The clonotype was recovered from a female patient between 40 and 55 years old who received an allogeneic stem cell transplant from a related donor, was CMV-positive, and had no GVHD. Some of the T cells may derive from the graft donor. The sequenced sample was CD4+ T cells sorted from blood, obtained 1,900 to 2,000 days after a stem cell transplant with posttransplant cyclophosphamide. The chain carries TRBV25-1 and TRBJ2-2; D remains ambiguous. The CDR3 region is CASSYTGTGELFF. CDR3 bases: TGTGCCAGCAGTTATACGGGCACCGGGGAGCTGTTTTTT. Together with reference TRBV25-1 and TRBJ2-2, the CDR3 gives the full variable domain: EADIYQTPRYLVIGTGKKITLECSQTMGHDKMYWYQQDPGMELHLIHYSYGVNSTEKGDLSSESTVSRIRTEHFPLTLESARPSHTSQYLCASSYTGTGELFFGEGSRLTVL.